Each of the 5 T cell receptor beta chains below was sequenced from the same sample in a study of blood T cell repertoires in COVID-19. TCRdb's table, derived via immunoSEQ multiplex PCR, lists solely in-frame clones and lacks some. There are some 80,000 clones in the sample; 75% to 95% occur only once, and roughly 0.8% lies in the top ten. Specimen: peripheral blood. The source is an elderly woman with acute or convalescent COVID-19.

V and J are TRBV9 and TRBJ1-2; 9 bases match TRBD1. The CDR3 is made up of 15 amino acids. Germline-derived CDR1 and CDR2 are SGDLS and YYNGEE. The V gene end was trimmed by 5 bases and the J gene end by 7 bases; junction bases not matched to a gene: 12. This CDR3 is CASRSPGQGSGGYTF. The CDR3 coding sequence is TGTGCCAGCAGATCGCCGGGACAGGGATCCGGTGGCTACACCTTC.

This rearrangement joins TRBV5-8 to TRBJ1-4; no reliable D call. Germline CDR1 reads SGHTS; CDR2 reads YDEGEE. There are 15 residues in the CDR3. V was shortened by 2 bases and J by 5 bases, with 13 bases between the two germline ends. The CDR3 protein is CASSLMERSNEKLFF. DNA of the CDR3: TGTGCCAGCAGCTTAATGGAGAGGTCGAATGAAAAACTGTTTTTT.

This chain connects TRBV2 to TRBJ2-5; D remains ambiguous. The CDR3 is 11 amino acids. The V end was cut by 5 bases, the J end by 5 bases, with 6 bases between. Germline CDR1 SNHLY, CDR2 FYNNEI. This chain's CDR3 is CASSLRETQYF. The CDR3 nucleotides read TGTGCCAGCAGTCTTCGGGAGACCCAGTACTTC.

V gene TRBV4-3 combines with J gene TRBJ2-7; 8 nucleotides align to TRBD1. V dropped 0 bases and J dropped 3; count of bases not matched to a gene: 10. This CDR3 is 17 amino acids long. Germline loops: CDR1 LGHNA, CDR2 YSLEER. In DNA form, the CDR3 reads TGCGCCAGCAGCCAAGATTCAGTCACAGGGGGATTCTACGAGCAGTACTTC. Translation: CASSQDSVTGGFYEQYF.

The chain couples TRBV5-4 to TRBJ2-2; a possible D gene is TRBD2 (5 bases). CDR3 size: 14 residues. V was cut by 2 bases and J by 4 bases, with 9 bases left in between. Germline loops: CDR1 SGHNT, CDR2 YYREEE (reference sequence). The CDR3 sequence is CASSLISGTGELFF. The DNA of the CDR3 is TGTGCCAGCAGCTTAATAAGCGGCACCGGGGAGCTGTTTTTT.